The rows below give T cell receptor beta chains drawn from one sample of a study of post-analysis software for immune sequencing data. TCRdb re-derived calls from the PCR reads in MiXCR, one entry per CDR3 protein. The sample yields roughly 670,000 distinct CDR3 sequences, around 60% seen once. Sample: blood. The receptors shown here come from a girl aged 2 to 9 with multiple sclerosis. The CDR3 runs from the conserved cysteine through the conserved F or W. Fields, in order: J gene, V gene, clone size, D gene, CDR3 protein, CDR3 DNA. A D gene is named only where the DNA matches it firmly. Clone size is shown for a subset of rows, as once, few, many or a class of expanded clone.

j_gene: TRBJ2-1
v_gene: TRBV29-1
abundance: .
d_gene: TRBD2
CDR3aa: CSAARLADYNEQFF
CDR3nt: TGCAGCGCCGCACGACTAGCGGACTACAATGAGCAGTTCTTC

j_gene: TRBJ2-7
v_gene: TRBV2
abundance: .
d_gene: TRBD2
CDR3aa: CASRRTSGRHEQYF
CDR3nt: TGTGCCAGCCGCCGGACTAGCGGGAGACACGAGCAGTACTTC

j_gene: TRBJ2-1
v_gene: TRBV29-1
abundance: .
d_gene: TRBD1
CDR3aa: CSGQTGEKFF
CDR3nt: TGCAGCGGACAGACAGGGGAAAAGTTCTTC

j_gene: TRBJ2-3
v_gene: TRBV7-8
abundance: .
d_gene: .
CDR3aa: CASSPEESNGDTQYF
CDR3nt: TGTGCCAGCAGCCCCGAAGAATCAAACGGGGATACGCAGTATTTT

j_gene: TRBJ1-2
v_gene: TRBV6-5
abundance: .
d_gene: .
CDR3aa: CASSYRRGNSYGYTF
CDR3nt: TGTGCCAGCAGTTATCGAAGGGGGAACTCCTATGGCTACACCTTC

j_gene: TRBJ2-7
v_gene: TRBV2
abundance: .
d_gene: .
CDR3aa: CASSDRGYEQYF
CDR3nt: TGTGCCAGCAGTGACCGGGGCTACGAGCAGTACTTC

j_gene: TRBJ2-5
v_gene: TRBV20-1
abundance: few
d_gene: .
CDR3aa: CSARDRGALETQYF
CDR3nt: TGCAGTGCTAGAGATCGGGGGGCCTTAGAGACCCAGTACTTC

j_gene: TRBJ2-3
v_gene: TRBV29-1
abundance: .
d_gene: TRBD1
CDR3aa: CSGRGGADTQYF
CDR3nt: TGCAGTGGCCGAGGGGGCGCAGATACGCAGTATTTT

j_gene: TRBJ2-7
v_gene: TRBV7-2
abundance: .
d_gene: .
CDR3aa: CASSLADGPYGQYF
CDR3nt: TGTGCCAGCAGCTTAGCGGACGGCCCCTACGGGCAGTACTTC

j_gene: TRBJ1-5
v_gene: TRBV7-9
abundance: once
d_gene: .
CDR3aa: CASSLASVSNQPQHF
CDR3nt: TGTGCCAGCAGCTTAGCATCGGTTAGCAATCAGCCCCAGCATTTT

j_gene: TRBJ1-2
v_gene: TRBV27
abundance: .
d_gene: .
CDR3aa: CASSLSRMHGYTF
CDR3nt: TGTGCCAGCAGTTTATCGCGCATGCATGGCTACACCTTC

j_gene: TRBJ2-5
v_gene: TRBV18
abundance: .
d_gene: .
CDR3aa: CASSPPRQSIKETQYF
CDR3nt: TGTGCCAGCTCACCACCGAGGCAAAGTATAAAAGAGACCCAGTACTTC

j_gene: TRBJ2-1
v_gene: TRBV11-2
abundance: .
d_gene: TRBD2
CDR3aa: CASSPSGTTYNEQFF
CDR3nt: TGTGCCAGCAGCCCTAGTGGGACTACCTACAATGAGCAGTTCTTC

j_gene: TRBJ1-1
v_gene: TRBV5-5
abundance: .
d_gene: TRBD1
CDR3aa: CASSSTGGMTEAFF
CDR3nt: TGTGCCAGCAGCTCGACAGGGGGCATGACTGAAGCTTTCTTT

j_gene: TRBJ2-2
v_gene: TRBV12-3/TRBV12-4
abundance: few
d_gene: TRBD1
CDR3aa: CASSPDRGRAGELFF
CDR3nt: TGTGCCAGCAGTCCGGACAGGGGGCGTGCCGGGGAGCTGTTTTTT

j_gene: TRBJ2-1
v_gene: TRBV12-3/TRBV12-4
abundance: few
d_gene: .
CDR3aa: CASRDPTYNEQFF
CDR3nt: TGTGCCAGCAGGGACCCAACTTACAATGAGCAGTTCTTC

j_gene: TRBJ2-3
v_gene: TRBV13
abundance: .
d_gene: .
CDR3aa: CASSYRGITDTQYF
CDR3nt: TGTGCCAGCAGCTACCGGGGCATCACAGATACGCAGTATTTT

j_gene: TRBJ2-7
v_gene: TRBV29-1
abundance: .
d_gene: .
CDR3aa: CSVRDHSYEQYF
CDR3nt: TGCAGCGTCCGGGACCACTCCTACGAGCAGTACTTC

j_gene: TRBJ1-2
v_gene: TRBV7-9
abundance: few
d_gene: .
CDR3aa: CASSSMNLNYGYTF
CDR3nt: TGTGCCAGCAGCTCCATGAATCTTAACTATGGCTACACCTTC

j_gene: TRBJ2-3
v_gene: TRBV7-8
abundance: .
d_gene: .
CDR3aa: CASSLIRRGMGNTDTQYF
CDR3nt: TGTGCCAGCAGCTTAATCAGGAGGGGAATGGGCAACACAGATACGCAGTATTTT

j_gene: TRBJ1-6
v_gene: TRBV12-3/TRBV12-4
abundance: .
d_gene: .
CDR3aa: CASSLSGSYNSPLHF
CDR3nt: TGTGCCAGCAGTTTGTCGGGGTCCTATAATTCACCCCTCCACTTT

j_gene: TRBJ2-3
v_gene: TRBV3-1
abundance: .
d_gene: TRBD2
CDR3aa: CASSQESPSGRTDTQYF
CDR3nt: TGTGCCAGCAGCCAAGAGAGCCCTAGCGGGCGCACAGATACGCAGTATTTT

j_gene: TRBJ1-6
v_gene: TRBV20-1
abundance: .
d_gene: TRBD1
CDR3aa: CSARDRGYNSPLHF
CDR3nt: TGCAGTGCTAGGGACAGGGGGTATAATTCACCCCTCCACTTT

j_gene: TRBJ1-5
v_gene: TRBV20-1
abundance: .
d_gene: .
CDR3aa: CSASNGPGQPQHF
CDR3nt: TGCAGTGCTAGTAATGGACCTGGTCAGCCCCAGCATTTT

j_gene: TRBJ2-3
v_gene: TRBV6-2/TRBV6-3
abundance: few
d_gene: .
CDR3aa: CASSRSSTDTQYF
CDR3nt: TGTGCCAGCAGTAGATCTAGCACAGATACGCAGTATTTT

j_gene: TRBJ2-7
v_gene: TRBV10-3
abundance: .
d_gene: TRBD1
CDR3aa: CAISEQGAASEQYF
CDR3nt: TGTGCCATCAGTGAGCAGGGGGCAGCTAGCGAGCAGTACTTC

j_gene: TRBJ2-7
v_gene: TRBV7-9
abundance: .
d_gene: .
CDR3aa: CASGGSDEQYF
CDR3nt: TGTGCCAGCGGGGGGTCCGACGAGCAGTACTTC

j_gene: TRBJ2-1
v_gene: TRBV6-1
abundance: .
d_gene: .
CDR3aa: CASSELATSKDNEQFF
CDR3nt: TGTGCCAGCAGTGAGCTAGCAACAAGCAAAGACAATGAGCAGTTCTTC

j_gene: TRBJ2-7
v_gene: TRBV27
abundance: .
d_gene: .
CDR3aa: CASSEMGGGSYEQYF
CDR3nt: TGTGCCAGCAGTGAAATGGGAGGGGGCTCCTACGAGCAGTACTTC